Shown below are 19 T cell receptor beta chains from a single sample sequenced in a study of blood T cell repertoires in COVID-19. Sequenced by immunoSEQ multiplex PCR; TCRdb stores in-frame clones only, minus some. This sample yields about 89,000 clones, of which 80% are seen a single time; under 25% belongs to the top ten. Sequencing input: peripheral blood. Every receptor here comes from a woman aged 80 or over with acute or convalescent COVID-19.

The genes are TRBV5-1 and TRBJ2-3; TRBD2 matches 8 bases. The germline CDR1 and CDR2 sequences are SGHRS and YFSETQ. V lost 4 bases, J lost 1 base, and 2 bases stayed unmatched. There are 14 residues in the CDR3. CDR3 residues: CASSQAGGTDTQYF. The CDR3 nucleotides are TGCGCCAGCAGCCAAGCGGGGGGCACAGATACGCAGTATTTT.

This clone was observed a single time. The chain carries TRBV12-3 or TRBV12-4 and TRBJ2-3, with D perhaps matching TRBD1 (6 bases). The CDR3 loop spans 13 amino acids. Trimming took off 5 bases at V and 1 base at J, with 7 bases between the two ends. The CDR3 sequence: CASSRQGTDTQYF. In DNA, the CDR3 is TGTGCCAGCAGTCGACAGGGCACAGATACGCAGTATTTT.

This chain uses TRBV18 with TRBJ2-1; 11 bases fit TRBD2. The CDR3 loop spans 13 amino acids. Unmatched junction bases numbered 1, after V lost 3 bases and J lost 9 bases. Germline V gene sequence: CDR1 KGHSH, CDR2 LQKENI. CDR3 sequence (DNA): TGTGCCAGCTCACCTAGCGGGAGGGGTGAGCAGTTCTTC. It yields the protein CASSPSGRGEQFF.

The sample holds many counts of this clone. V gene TRBV24-1 combines with J gene TRBJ2-1; 8 nucleotides match TRBD1. The CDR3 has 15 residues. In germline, CDR1 is KGHDR, CDR2 SFDVKD. With V trimmed by 2 bases and J by 5 bases, 4 bases remained unmatched. The CDR3 loop reads CATSDSGTGNNEQFF. The DNA for the CDR3 is TGTGCCACCAGTGATTCTGGGACAGGAAACAATGAGCAGTTCTTC.

The J gene is TRBJ2-7, the V gene TRBV29-1, with TRBD1 identical over 7 bases. Per germline, CDR1 SQVTM and CDR2 ANQGSEA. Trimming took 1 base from V and 1 from J; bases not matched to a gene: 7. The CDR3 spans 15 residues. This CDR3 is CSVEGRQGASYEQYF. The CDR3 region has the DNA TGCAGCGTTGAAGGAAGACAGGGAGCTTCCTACGAGCAGTACTTC.

This clone was picked up one time. The V call is TRBV15, the J call TRBJ2-7; perhaps TRBD2 as D (5 bases). This CDR3 comprises 14 residues. Germline loops: CDR1 LNHNV, CDR2 YYDKDF (reference sequence). V shed 0 bases and J shed 4 bases, with 10 bases lying between them. The CDR3 DNA sequence: TGTGCCACCAGCAGAGACAGGACTGGGTACGAGCAGTACTTC. Translation gives CATSRDRTGYEQYF.

The chain recombines TRBV6-5 with TRBJ1-5; tentative D call: TRBD1 (6 bases). This CDR3 contains 14 residues. V was clipped by 5 bases and J by 2 bases, with 10 bases between them. Germline lookup yields CDR1 MNHEY and CDR2 SVGAGI. CDR3 nucleotide sequence: TGTGCCAGCAGTCGGACAGTGGGCAATCAGCCCCAGCATTTT. This codes for CASSRTVGNQPQHF.

This sequence joins TRBV2 and TRBJ2-1; 10 bases match TRBD2. There are 14 residues in the CDR3. Germline V gene sequence: CDR1 SNHLY, CDR2 FYNNEI. V lost 7 bases, J lost 14 bases, and 14 bases stayed unmatched. The DNA for the CDR3 is TGTGCCAGCACCCCCGGTGCTAGCGGGAGCGTTGAGTTCTTC. This translates into CASTPGASGSVEFF.

The chain employs TRBV5-8 and TRBJ1-1; no firm D call. There are 14 residues in the CDR3. Germline lookup yields CDR1 SGHTS and CDR2 YDEGEE. V was trimmed by 7 bases and J by 0 bases, leaving 13 bases between them. In DNA, the CDR3 is TGTGCCAGCCGTAGAAACAGAATGAACACTGAAGCTTTCTTT. It translates to CASRRNRMNTEAFF.

This chain links TRBV5-1 with TRBJ1-1; the match to TRBD1 covers 8 bases. The V gene end was trimmed by 3 bases and the J gene end by 4 bases; junction bases not matched to a gene: 5. The germline CDR1 and CDR2 sequences are SGHRS and YFSETQ. CDR3 length equals 14 residues. CDR3 DNA: TGCGCCAGCAGCTCTTTCAGGGGGCTCACTGAAGCTTTCTTT. The encoded protein is CASSSFRGLTEAFF.

J is TRBJ1-2 and V is TRBV25-1; D is unclear. V was cut by 4 bases and J by 2 bases, with 8 bases left in between. Germline assignment: CDR1 MGHDK and CDR2 SYGVNS. The CDR3 has 13 amino acids. The chain's CDR3 is CASSVGSNYGYTF. The CDR3 DNA is TGTGCCAGCAGTGTGGGGAGCAACTATGGCTACACCTTC.

V is TRBV9 and J is TRBJ1-2, with D possibly being TRBD1 (5 bases). V dropped 0 bases and J dropped 0 bases, with 9 bases sitting between them. The CDR3 spans 15 residues. Germline-derived CDR1 and CDR2 are SGDLS and YYNGEE. DNA of the CDR3: TGTGCCAGCAGCGTAGGGGTGACAGCTAACTATGGCTACACCTTC. It specifies CASSVGVTANYGYTF.

The chain combines TRBV15 with TRBJ1-1, with 8 bases fitting TRBD1. Unmatched junction bases numbered 4, after V lost 2 bases and J lost 5 bases. The length of the CDR3 is 14 residues. Germline V gene sequence: CDR1 LNHNV, CDR2 YYDKDF (reference sequence). CDR3 loop: CATSRPDRGTEAFF. Here the CDR3 DNA reads TGTGCCACCAGCAGACCCGACAGGGGAACTGAAGCTTTCTTT.

The chain is built from TRBV7-2 and TRBJ2-5; D perhaps matches TRBD2 (6 bases). Germline V gene data show CDR1 as SGHTA and CDR2 as FQGNSA. With 1 base removed from V and 2 bases from J, the gap between germline ends came to 11 bases. This CDR3 is 15 amino acids long. The CDR3 spells CASSLGSGVQETQYF. CDR3 in DNA: TGTGCCAGCAGCTTAGGTTCGGGGGTACAAGAGACCCAGTACTTC.

The chain combines TRBV30 with TRBJ1-1; the match to TRBD1 covers 8 bases. Germline V gives CDR1 GTSNPN, CDR2 SVGIG (reference sequence). CDR3 length equals 15 residues. J lost 4 bases, V lost 2 bases, and 9 bases had no gene match. The CDR3 spells CAWSPRTGTVTEAFF. CDR3 nucleotides: TGTGCCTGGAGTCCACGGACAGGGACGGTCACTGAAGCTTTCTTT.

This chain links TRBV7-2 with TRBJ2-1, with 13 bases fitting TRBD2. CDR3 length: 17 residues. Unmatched junction bases numbered 4, after V lost 4 bases and J lost 1 base. Germline loops: CDR1 SGHTA, CDR2 FQGNSA. CDR3 loop: CASSWKGLAGSYNEQFF. In DNA form, the CDR3 reads TGTGCCAGCAGCTGGAAGGGACTAGCGGGATCCTACAATGAGCAGTTCTTC.

The chain joins TRBV14 to TRBJ2-1, with D uncertain. Looked up from germline, CDR1 is SGHDN and CDR2 is FVKESK. The CDR3 is 14 residues long. Between the trimmed V and J ends, which lost 6 bases and 3 bases, there was a span of 12 bases. CDR3 DNA sequence: TGTGCCAGCAGTATAGCTACCTTCTACAATGAGCAGTTCTTC. This codes for CASSIATFYNEQFF.

V is TRBV19 and J is TRBJ1-1; D not certain. Per germline, CDR1 LNHDA and CDR2 SQIVND (reference sequence). V was cut by 2 bases and J by 2 bases, with 12 bases left in between. The CDR3 has 15 residues. The CDR3 reads CASSISYPGNTEAFF. CDR3 DNA: TGTGCCAGTAGTATATCTTATCCAGGAAACACTGAAGCTTTCTTT.

J is TRBJ1-6 and V is TRBV2, with 9 bases that match TRBD1. The CDR3 is 12 residues long. The junction had 3 bases not matched to a gene; V was cut back by 5 bases and J by 13 bases. CDR1 SNHLY and CDR2 FYNNEI come from the germline V gene. The CDR3 nucleotides read TGTGCCAGCAGTACCGACAGGGGGCCCCTCCACTTT. The encoded protein is CASSTDRGPLHF.